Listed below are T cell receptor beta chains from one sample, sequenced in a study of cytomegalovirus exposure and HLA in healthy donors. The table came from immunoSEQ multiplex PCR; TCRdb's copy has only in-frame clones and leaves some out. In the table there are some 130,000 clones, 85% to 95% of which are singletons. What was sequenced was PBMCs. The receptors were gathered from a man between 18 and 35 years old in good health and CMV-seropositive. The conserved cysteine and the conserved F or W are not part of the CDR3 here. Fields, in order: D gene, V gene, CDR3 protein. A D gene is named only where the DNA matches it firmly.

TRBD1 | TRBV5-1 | ATKGGTGRTGELF
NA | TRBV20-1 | SARTGIQY
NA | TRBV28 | ASSFFATNEKLF
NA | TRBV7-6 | ASSLSTGNTEAF
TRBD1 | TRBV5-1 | ASSNPTGAGTEAF
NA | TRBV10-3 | AIRRTVPPNTGELF
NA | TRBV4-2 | ASSRIITGMSTEAF
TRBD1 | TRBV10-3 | AIGTGTGDFGNQPQH
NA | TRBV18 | ASSPLGGETDTQY
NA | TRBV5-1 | ASRKGDSPLH
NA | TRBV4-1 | ASSLLGRGRETQY
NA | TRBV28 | ANQGISGANVLT
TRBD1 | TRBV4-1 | ASSPRTGSYEQY
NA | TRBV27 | ASSLSGGYNSPLH
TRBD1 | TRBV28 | ASSSPGQPSGDTEAF
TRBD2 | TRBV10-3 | AIRGGGSPSYEQY
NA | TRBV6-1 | ASSVLTFYEQY
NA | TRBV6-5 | ASSYDLNTEAF
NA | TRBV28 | ASSLAMGLSYEQY
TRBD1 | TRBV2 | ASRGQVANQPQH
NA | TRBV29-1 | SVVNIRGGYSAF
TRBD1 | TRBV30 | AWRERGRGNQPQH
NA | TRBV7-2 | ASSFDSNYGYT
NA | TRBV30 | AWSLTGDTQY
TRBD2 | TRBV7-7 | ASSHTLAGGGETQY
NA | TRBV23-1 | ASRNFYRGGHEQY
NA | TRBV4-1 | ASSQEWRVGSLF
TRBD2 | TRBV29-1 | SVTEELAGVYEQY
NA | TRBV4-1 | ASSQGPGTEAF
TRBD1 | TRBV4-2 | ASSHKDRGNTEAF
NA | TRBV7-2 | ASSLGQQVPATNGYT
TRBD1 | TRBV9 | ASSVRDRGRETQY
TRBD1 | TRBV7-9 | ASSPGTDYEQY
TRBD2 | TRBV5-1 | ASSFSGGTDTQY
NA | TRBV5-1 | ASTENRDTSFGYT
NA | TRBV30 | AWSVSSAGGYT
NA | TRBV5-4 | ASSQGLEYEQY
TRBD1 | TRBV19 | ASSGGQPGSGANVLT
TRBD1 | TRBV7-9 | ASGTGSSYEQY
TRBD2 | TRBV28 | ASSTLADRTGELF
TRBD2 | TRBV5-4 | ASSLNGGTGANVLT
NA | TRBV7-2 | ASSLRDGDQPQH
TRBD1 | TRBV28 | ASRNAAGGSPLH
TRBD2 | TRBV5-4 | ASSLGLAGHNEQF
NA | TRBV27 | ASSSNRERRLGGYT
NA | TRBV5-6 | ASSLAASVYEQY
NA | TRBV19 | ASGPQGDTQY
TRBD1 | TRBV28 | ASSSGGQGLTGELF
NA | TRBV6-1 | ASSDLPIGPEVRGEKLF
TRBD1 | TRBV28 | ASSLGSAGGDQPQH
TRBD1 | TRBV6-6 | ASSYHGTGGTEAF